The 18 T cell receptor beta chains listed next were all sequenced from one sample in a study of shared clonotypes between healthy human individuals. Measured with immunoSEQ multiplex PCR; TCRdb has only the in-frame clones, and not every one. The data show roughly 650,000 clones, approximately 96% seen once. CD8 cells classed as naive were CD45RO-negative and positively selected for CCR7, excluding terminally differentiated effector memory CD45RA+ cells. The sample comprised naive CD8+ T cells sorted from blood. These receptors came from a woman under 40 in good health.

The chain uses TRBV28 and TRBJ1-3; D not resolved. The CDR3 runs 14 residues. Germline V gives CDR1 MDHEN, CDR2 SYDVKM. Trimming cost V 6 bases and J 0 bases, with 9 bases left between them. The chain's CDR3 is CASSVYTSGNTIYF. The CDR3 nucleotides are TGTGCCAGCAGCGTATATACCTCTGGAAACACCATATATTTT.

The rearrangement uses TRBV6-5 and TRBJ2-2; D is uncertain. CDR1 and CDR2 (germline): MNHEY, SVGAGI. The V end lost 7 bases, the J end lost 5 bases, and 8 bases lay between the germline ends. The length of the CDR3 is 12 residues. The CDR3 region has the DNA TGTGCCAGCAAACCATGGACCGGGGAGCTGTTTTTT. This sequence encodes CASKPWTGELFF.

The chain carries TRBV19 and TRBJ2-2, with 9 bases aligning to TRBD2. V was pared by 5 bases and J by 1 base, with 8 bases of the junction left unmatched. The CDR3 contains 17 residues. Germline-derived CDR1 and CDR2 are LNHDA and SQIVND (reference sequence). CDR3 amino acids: CASSPTLREGNTGELFF. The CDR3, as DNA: TGTGCCAGTAGTCCGACATTGCGGGAGGGGAACACCGGGGAGCTGTTTTTT. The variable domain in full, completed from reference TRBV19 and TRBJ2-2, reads DGGITQSPKYLFRKEGQNVTLSCEQNLNHDAMYWYRQDPGQGLRLIYYSQIVNDFQKGDIAEGYSVSREKKESFPLTVTSAQKNPTAFYLCASSPTLREGNTGELFFGEGSRLTVL.

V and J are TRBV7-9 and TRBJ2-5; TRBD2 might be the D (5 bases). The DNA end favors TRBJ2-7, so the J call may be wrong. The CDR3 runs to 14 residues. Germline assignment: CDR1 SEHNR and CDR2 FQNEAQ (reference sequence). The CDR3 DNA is TGTGCCAGCAGCTTAGCGGGAGATCCCTACGAGCAGTACTTC. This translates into CASSLAGDPYEQYF.

DNA of the CDR3: TGTGCCAGCAGTGACAAGACAGGGCAGCTCTATGGCTACACCTTC. Translation: CASSDKTGQLYGYTF. This chain joins TRBV28 and TRBJ1-2; 7 bases match TRBD1. The CDR3 has 15 amino acids. Unmatched junction bases numbered 10, after V lost 5 bases and J lost 4 bases. Germline V gene sequence: CDR1 MDHEN, CDR2 SYDVKM.

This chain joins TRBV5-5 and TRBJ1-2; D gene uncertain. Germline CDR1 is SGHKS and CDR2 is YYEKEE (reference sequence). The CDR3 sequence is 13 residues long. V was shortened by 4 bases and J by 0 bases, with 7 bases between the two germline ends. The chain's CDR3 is CASSELPNYGYTF. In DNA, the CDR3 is TGTGCCAGCAGCGAACTTCCTAACTATGGCTACACCTTC.

CDR3 in amino acids: CASSYVKSYEQYF. CDR3 nucleotides: TGTGCCAGCAGTTACGTCAAGTCCTACGAGCAGTACTTC. The chain combines TRBV6-5 with TRBJ2-7, with D hard to call. There are 13 residues in the CDR3. Germline CDR1 and CDR2: MNHEY and SVGAGI. The germline V and J ends were trimmed by 2 bases and 1 base, with 6 bases remaining between them.

DNA for the CDR3: TGTGCCAGCTCCGGGACAGGGTCTCACGAGCAGTACTTC. It encodes CASSGTGSHEQYF. V and J are TRBV7-9 and TRBJ2-7; 9 positions agree with TRBD1. Germline trimming cut 8 bases from V and 5 bases from J; bases unmatched to any gene: 7. The CDR3 consists of 13 residues. Germline loops: CDR1 SEHNR, CDR2 FQNEAQ (reference sequence).

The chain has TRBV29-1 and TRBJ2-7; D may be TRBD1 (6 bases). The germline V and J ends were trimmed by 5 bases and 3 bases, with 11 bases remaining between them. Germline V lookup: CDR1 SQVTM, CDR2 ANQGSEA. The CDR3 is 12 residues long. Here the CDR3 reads CSVSARGYEQYF. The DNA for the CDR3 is TGCAGCGTTAGTGCCAGGGGCTACGAGCAGTACTTC.

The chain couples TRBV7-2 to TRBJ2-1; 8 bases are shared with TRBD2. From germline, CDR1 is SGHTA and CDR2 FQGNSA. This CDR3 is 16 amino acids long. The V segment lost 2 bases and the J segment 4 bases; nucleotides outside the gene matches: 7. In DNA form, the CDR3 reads TGTGCCAGCAGCTTATGGGGACTAGGAAGTTACAATGAGCAGTTCTTC. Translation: CASSLWGLGSYNEQFF. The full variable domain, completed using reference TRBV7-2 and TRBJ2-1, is GAGVSQSPSNKVTEKGKDVELRCDPISGHTALYWYRQSLGQGLEFLIYFQGNSAPDKSGLPSDRFSAERTGGSVSTLTIQRTQQEDSAVYLCASSLWGLGSYNEQFFGPGTRLTVL.

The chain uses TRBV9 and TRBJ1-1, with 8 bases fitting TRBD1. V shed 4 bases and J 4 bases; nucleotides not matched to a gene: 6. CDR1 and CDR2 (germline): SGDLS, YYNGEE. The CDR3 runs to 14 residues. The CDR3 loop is CASSRQGAGTEAFF. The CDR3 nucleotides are TGTGCCAGCAGCCGTCAGGGGGCCGGCACTGAAGCTTTCTTT.

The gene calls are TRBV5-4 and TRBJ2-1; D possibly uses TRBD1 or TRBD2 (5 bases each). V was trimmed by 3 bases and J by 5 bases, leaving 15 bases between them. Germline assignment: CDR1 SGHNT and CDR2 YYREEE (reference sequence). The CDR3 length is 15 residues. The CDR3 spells CASSWGWGVDNEQFF. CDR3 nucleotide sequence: TGTGCCAGCAGCTGGGGGTGGGGAGTAGACAATGAGCAGTTCTTC. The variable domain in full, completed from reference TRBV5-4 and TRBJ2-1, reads ETGVTQSPTHLIKTRGQQVTLRCSSQSGHNTVSWYQQALGQGPQFIFQYYREEENGRGNFPPRFSGLQFPNYSSELNVNALELDDSALYLCASSWGWGVDNEQFFGPGTRLTVL.

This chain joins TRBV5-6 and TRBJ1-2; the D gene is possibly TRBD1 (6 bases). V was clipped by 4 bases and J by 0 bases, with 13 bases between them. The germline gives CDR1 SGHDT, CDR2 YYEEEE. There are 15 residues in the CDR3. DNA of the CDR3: TGTGCCAGCAGCCTCGGACAGAGGTCTAACTATGGCTACACCTTC. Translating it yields CASSLGQRSNYGYTF.

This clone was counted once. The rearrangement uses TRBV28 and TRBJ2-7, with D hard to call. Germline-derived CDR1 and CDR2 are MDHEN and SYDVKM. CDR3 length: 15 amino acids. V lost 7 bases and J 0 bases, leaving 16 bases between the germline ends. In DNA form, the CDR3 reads TGTGCCAGCAAGCTCTCGCCCTCCAGCTCCTACGAGCAGTACTTC. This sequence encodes CASKLSPSSSYEQYF.

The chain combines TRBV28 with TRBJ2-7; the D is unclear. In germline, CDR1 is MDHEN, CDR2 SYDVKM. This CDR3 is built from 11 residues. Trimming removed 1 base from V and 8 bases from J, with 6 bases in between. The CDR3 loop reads CASSLLFKQYF. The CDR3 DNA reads TGTGCCAGCAGTTTATTGTTTAAGCAGTACTTC.

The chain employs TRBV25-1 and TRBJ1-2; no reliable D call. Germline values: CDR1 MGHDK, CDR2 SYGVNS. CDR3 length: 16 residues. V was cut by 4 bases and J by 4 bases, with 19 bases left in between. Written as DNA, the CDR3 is TGTGCCAGCAGTGGACCTTCGTCTCGGCCTGGCTATGGCTACACCTTC. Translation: CASSGPSSRPGYGYTF.

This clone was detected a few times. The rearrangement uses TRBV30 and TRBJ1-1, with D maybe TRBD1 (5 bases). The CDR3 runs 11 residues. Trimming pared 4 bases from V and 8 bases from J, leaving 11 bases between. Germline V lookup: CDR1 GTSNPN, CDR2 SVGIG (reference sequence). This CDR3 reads CAWMRGPEAFF. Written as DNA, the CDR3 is TGTGCCTGGATGCGGGGACCCGAAGCTTTCTTT.

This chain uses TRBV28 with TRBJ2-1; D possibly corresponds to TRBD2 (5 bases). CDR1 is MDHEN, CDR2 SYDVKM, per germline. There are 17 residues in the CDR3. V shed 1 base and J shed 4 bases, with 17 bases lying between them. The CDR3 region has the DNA TGTGCCAGCAGTTTATTATATAGGACTGATCTTTACAATGAGCAGTTCTTC. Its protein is CASSLLYRTDLYNEQFF.